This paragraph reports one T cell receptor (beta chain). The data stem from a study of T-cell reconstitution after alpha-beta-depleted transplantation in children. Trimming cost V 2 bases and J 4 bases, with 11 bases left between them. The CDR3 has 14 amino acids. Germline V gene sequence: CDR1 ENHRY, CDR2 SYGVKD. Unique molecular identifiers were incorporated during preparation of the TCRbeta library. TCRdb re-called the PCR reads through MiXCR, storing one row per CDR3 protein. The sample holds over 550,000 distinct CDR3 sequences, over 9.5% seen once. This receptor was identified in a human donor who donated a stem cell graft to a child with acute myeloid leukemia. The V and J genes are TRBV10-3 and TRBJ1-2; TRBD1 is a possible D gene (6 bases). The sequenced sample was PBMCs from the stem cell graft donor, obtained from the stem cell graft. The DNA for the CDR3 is TGTGCCATCAGTGAGGACAGGAGCTCCTATGGCTACACCTTC. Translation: CAISEDRSSYGYTF.